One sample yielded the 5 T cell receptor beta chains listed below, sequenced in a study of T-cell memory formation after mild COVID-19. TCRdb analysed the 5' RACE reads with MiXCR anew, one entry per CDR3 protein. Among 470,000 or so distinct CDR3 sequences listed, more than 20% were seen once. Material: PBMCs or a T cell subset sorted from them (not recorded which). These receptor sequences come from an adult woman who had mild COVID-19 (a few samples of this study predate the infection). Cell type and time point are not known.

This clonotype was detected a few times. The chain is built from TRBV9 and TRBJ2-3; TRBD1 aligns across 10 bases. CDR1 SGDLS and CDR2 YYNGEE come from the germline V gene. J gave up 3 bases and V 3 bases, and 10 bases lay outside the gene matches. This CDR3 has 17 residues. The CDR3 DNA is TGTGCCAGCAGCGAAAGGACAGGGGGACCCCTTACAGATACGCAGTATTTT. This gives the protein CASSERTGGPLTDTQYF.

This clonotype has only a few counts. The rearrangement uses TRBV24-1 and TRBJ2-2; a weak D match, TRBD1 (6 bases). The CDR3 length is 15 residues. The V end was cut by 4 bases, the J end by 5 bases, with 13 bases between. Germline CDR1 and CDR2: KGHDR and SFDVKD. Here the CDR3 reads CATSELQGSTGELFF. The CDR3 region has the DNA TGTGCCACCAGTGAACTACAGGGAAGTACCGGGGAGCTGTTTTTT.

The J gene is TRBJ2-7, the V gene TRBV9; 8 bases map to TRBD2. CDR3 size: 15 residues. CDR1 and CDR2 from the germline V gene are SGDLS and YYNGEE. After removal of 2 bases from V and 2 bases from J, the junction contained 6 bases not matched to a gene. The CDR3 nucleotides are TGTGCCAGCAGCGTGGGGACTAGTAGTACCTACGAGCAGTACTTC. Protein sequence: CASSVGTSSTYEQYF.

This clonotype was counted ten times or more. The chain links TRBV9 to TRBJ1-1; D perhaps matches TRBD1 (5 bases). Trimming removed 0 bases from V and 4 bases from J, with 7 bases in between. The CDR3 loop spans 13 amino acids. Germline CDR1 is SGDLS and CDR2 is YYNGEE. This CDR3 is CASSVVRGTEAFF. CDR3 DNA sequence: TGTGCCAGCAGCGTAGTGAGGGGCACTGAAGCTTTCTTT. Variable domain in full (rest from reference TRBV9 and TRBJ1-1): DSGVTQTPKHLITATGQRVTLRCSPRSGDLSVYWYQQSLDQGLQFLIQYYNGEERAKGNILERFSAQQFPDLHSELNLSSLELGDSALYFCASSVVRGTEAFFGQGTRLTVV.

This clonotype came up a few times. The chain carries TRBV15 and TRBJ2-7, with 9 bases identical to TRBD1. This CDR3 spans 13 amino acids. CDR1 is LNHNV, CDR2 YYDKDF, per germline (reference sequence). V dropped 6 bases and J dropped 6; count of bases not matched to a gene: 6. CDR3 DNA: TGTGCCACCAGGCGCGACAGGGGGTTCGAGCAGTACTTC. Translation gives CATRRDRGFEQYF.